The clone carrying this TCR beta chain was observed at least ten times. Its antigen is currently unknown. The time point denotes: patch test 2, 6 weeks after DPC sensitization. As for treatment: therapeutic diphenylcyclopropenone sensitization with weekly scalp DPC. Donors were 18 to 70-year-old alopecia patients suitable for DPC. The record originates from a study of human T cells and chemical hapten exposure. The study, taken as a whole, reports: TCRs whose frequency exceeded 1 in 1000 remained the same following DPC sensitization.

Individual cDNA molecules each carried unique molecular identifiers attached by the library. Per the original methods: Per-sample TCR counts ranged from 23,224 to 690,600, median approximately 98,000. Each CDR3 protein gets one entry after TCRdb re-called the RACE reads with MiXCR. TCRdb's processing, not the study's, gives the V and J calls here. The table records roughly 24,000 distinct CDR3 sequences, approximately 10% of them present only once. Trimming cost V 5 bases and J 10 bases; bases outside gene matches: 20. Germline V lookup: CDR1 SGHVS, CDR2 FNYEAQ. The CDR3 loop spans 17 amino acids. The sequenced sample was whole blood, obtained in connection with sensitization to the hapten diphenylcyclopropenone (DPC). This chain connects TRBV7-6 to TRBJ2-1; the match to TRBD2 covers 7 bases. This receptor was identified in a man aged 30 to 45 with alopecia areata. Some clones in this sample may be carry-over from other donors' samples. CDR3 DNA: TGTGCCAGCAGCCCACTCGGGTTGCGGGAGAGCCCGCCCGAGCAGTTCTTC. Translating it yields CASSPLGLRESPPEQFF. Full variable domain (outside the CDR3, taken from reference TRBV7-6 and TRBJ2-1): GAGVSQSPRYKVTKRGQDVALRCDPISGHVSLYWYRQALGQGPEFLTYFNYEAQQDKSGLPNDRFSAERPEGSISTLTIQRTEQRDSAMYRCASSPLGLRESPPEQFFGPGTRLTVL.